The text below deals with one T cell receptor (beta chain). The sample originates from a study of CD8 T cells in Susac syndrome. Random hexamers were used to reverse transcribe roughly 0.45 to 1 ug of RNA. TCRdb used MiXCR to reprocess the immunoSEQ multiplex PCR reads, holding one entry per CDR3 protein. The table records approximately 150,000 distinct CDR3 sequences, approximately 95% of them present only once. The clonotype was recovered from a human donor with Susac syndrome. Material: CD4+ T cells from PBMCs.

CDR3 in amino acids: CASSVGLTYEQYF. The CDR3 DNA is TGTGCCAGCAGTGTCGGACTAACCTACGAGCAGTACTTC. The chain has TRBV2 and TRBJ2-7; a weak D match, TRBD2 (6 bases). V was clipped by 4 bases and J by 2 bases, with 9 bases between them. Germline V CDR1 and CDR2: SNHLY, FYNNEI. The CDR3 totals 13 residues.